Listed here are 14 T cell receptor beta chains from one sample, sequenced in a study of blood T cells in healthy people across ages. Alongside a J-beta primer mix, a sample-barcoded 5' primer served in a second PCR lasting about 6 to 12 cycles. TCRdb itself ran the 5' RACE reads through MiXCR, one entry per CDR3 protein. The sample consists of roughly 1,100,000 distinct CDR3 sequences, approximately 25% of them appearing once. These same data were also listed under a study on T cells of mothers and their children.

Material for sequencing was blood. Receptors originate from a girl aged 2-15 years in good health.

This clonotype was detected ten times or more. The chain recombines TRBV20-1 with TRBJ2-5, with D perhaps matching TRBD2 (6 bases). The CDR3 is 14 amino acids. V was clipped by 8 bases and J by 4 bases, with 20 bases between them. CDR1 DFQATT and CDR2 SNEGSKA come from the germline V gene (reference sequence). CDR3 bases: TGCAGTTCCTGGGGGGTGGGAGAAGGAGAGACCCAGTACTTC. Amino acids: CSSWGVGEGETQYF.

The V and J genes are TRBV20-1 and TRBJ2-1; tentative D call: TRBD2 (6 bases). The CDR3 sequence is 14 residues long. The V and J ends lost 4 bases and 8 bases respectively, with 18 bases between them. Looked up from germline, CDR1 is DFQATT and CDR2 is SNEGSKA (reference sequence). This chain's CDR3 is CSATPRLGRDEQFF. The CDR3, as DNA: TGCAGTGCTACCCCTCGACTAGGGCGGGATGAGCAGTTCTTC.

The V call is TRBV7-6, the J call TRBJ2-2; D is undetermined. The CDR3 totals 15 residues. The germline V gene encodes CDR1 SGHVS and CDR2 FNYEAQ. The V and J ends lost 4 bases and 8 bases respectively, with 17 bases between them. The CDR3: CASSSRVSVTGELFF. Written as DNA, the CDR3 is TGTGCCAGCAGCTCGAGAGTCAGTGTAACTGGGGAGCTGTTTTTT.

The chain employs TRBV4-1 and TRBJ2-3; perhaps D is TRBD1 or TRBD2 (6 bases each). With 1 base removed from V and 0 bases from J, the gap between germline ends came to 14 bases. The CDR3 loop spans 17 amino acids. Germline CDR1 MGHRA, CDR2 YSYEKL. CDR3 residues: CASSQVTRGRSTDTQYF. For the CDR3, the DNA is TGCGCCAGCAGCCAAGTCACTAGGGGGAGGAGCACAGATACGCAGTATTTT.

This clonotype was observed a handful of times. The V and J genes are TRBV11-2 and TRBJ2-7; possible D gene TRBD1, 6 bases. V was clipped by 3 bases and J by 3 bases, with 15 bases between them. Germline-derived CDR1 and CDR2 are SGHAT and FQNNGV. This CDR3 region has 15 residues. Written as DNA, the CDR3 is TGTGCCAGCAGCTTCGACGACAGGCTCCACTACGAGCAGTACTTC. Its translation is CASSFDDRLHYEQYF.

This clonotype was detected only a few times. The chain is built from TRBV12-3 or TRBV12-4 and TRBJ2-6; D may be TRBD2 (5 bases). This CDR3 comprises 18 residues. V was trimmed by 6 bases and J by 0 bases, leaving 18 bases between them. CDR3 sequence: CASSASIPGSSGANVLTF. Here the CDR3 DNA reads TGTGCCAGCAGCGCATCGATACCGGGGAGCTCTGGGGCCAACGTCCTGACTTTC.

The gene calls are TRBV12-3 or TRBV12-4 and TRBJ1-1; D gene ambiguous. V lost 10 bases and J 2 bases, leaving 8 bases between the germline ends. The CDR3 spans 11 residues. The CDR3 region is CATSFNTEAFF. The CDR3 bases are TGTGCCACCTCTTTTAACACTGAAGCTTTCTTT.

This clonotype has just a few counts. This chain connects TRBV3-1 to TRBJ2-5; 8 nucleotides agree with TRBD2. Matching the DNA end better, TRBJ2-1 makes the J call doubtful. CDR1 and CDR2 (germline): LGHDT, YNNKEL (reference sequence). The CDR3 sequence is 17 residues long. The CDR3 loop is CASSQTSALAVYNEQFF. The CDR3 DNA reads TGTGCCAGCAGCCAAACGTCGGCACTAGCGGTGTACAATGAGCAGTTCTTC.

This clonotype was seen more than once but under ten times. CDR3 loop: CASSKTGYEQYF. The CDR3 coding sequence is TGTGCCAGCAGTAAAACGGGGTACGAGCAGTACTTC. The chain uses TRBV28 and TRBJ2-7, with D maybe TRBD2 (5 bases). V was clipped by 5 bases and J by 4 bases, with 9 bases between them. CDR1 MDHEN and CDR2 SYDVKM come from the germline V gene. This CDR3 region has 12 residues.

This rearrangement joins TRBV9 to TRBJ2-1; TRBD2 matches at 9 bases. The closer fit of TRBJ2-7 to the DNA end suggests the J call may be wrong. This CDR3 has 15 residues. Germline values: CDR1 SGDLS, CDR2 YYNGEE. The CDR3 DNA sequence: TGTGCCAGCAGCGCGAGCGGACAGGCGGGAGGGGAGCAGTACTTC. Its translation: CASSASGQAGGEQYF.

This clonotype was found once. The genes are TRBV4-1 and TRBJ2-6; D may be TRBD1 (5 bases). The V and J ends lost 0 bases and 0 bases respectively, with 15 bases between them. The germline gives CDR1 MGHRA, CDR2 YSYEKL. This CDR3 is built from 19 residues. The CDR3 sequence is CASSQDRYRWHSGANVLTF. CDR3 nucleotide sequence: TGCGCCAGCAGCCAAGATCGTTACAGGTGGCACTCTGGGGCCAACGTCCTGACTTTC.

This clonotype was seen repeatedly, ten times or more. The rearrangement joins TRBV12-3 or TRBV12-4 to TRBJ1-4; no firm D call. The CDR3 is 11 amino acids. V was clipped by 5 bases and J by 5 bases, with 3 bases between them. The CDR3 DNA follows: TGTGCCAGCAGTCAAAATGAAAAACTGTTTTTT. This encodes CASSQNEKLFF.

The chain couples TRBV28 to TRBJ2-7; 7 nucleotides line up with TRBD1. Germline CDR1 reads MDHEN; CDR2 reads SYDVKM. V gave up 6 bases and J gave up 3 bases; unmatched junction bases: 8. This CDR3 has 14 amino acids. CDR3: CASSLDRDRYEQYF. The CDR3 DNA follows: TGTGCCAGCAGCCTTGACAGGGACCGCTACGAGCAGTACTTC.

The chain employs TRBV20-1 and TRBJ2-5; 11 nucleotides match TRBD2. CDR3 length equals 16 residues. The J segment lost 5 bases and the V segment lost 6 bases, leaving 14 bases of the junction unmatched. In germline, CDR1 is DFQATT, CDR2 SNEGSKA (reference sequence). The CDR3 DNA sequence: TGCAGTGCCCGGAAGTTAGCGGGGGGGCGGTCGGAGACCCAGTACTTC. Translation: CSARKLAGGRSETQYF.